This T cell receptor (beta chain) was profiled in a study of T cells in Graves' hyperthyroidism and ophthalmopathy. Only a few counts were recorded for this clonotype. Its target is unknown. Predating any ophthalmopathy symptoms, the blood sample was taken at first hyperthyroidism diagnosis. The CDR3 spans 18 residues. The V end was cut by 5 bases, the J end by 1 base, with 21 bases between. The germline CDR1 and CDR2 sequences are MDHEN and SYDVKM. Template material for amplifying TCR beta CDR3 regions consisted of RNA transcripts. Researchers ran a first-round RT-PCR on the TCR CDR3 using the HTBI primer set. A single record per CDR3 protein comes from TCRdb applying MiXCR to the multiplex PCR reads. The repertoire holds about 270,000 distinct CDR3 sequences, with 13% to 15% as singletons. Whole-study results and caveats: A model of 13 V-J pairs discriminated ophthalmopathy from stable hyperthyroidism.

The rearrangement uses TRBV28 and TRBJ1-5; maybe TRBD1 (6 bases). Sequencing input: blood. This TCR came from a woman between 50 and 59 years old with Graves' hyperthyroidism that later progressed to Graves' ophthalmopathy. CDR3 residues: CASSQPGTWSLSNQPQHF. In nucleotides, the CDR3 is TGTGCCAGCAGTCAACCTGGGACATGGAGCCTCAGCAATCAGCCCCAGCATTTT.